This TCR beta chain was observed in a study of CD8 T cells in Susac syndrome. A quantity of roughly 0.5 to 1 ug RNA underwent reverse transcription using random hexamers. TCRdb processed the immunoSEQ multiplex PCR reads anew with MiXCR; each CDR3 protein has one entry. The sample lists about 440,000 distinct CDR3 sequences; approximately 85% were seen once. With 3 bases removed from V and 10 bases from J, the gap between germline ends came to 15 bases. The CDR3 covers 13 residues. The germline V gene encodes CDR1 MGHRA and CDR2 YSYEKL. The sample was CD8+ T cells from PBMCs. The sequence was collected from a human donor with multiple sclerosis. The J gene is TRBJ1-2, the V gene TRBV4-1; D is uncertain. CDR3 in DNA: TGCGCCAGCAGCCACAACCCCACAGCTCCCTACACCTTC. As protein: CASSHNPTAPYTF.